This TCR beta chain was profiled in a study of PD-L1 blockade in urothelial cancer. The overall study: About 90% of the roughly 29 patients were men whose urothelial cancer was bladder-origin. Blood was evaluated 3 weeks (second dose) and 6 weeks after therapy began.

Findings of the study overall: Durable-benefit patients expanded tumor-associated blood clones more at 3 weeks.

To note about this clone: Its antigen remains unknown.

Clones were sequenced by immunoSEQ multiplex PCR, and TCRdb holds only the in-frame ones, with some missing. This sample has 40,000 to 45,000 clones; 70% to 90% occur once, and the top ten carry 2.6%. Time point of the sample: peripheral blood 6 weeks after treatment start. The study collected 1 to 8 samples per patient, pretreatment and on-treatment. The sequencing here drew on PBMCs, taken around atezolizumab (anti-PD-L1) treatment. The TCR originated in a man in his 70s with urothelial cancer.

As DNA, the CDR3 is TGCGCCAGCAGCCAAGCAGCGGGGGTCCATGCATTCTACAATGAGCAGTTCTTC. Translation: CASSQAAGVHAFYNEQFF. The V gene is TRBV4-1, the J gene TRBJ2-1, with 8 bases lining up with TRBD2. Trimming at V came to 1 base and at J to 3 bases, leaving 11 bases not matched to a gene. This CDR3 comprises 18 residues. Germline CDR1 MGHRA, CDR2 YSYEKL.